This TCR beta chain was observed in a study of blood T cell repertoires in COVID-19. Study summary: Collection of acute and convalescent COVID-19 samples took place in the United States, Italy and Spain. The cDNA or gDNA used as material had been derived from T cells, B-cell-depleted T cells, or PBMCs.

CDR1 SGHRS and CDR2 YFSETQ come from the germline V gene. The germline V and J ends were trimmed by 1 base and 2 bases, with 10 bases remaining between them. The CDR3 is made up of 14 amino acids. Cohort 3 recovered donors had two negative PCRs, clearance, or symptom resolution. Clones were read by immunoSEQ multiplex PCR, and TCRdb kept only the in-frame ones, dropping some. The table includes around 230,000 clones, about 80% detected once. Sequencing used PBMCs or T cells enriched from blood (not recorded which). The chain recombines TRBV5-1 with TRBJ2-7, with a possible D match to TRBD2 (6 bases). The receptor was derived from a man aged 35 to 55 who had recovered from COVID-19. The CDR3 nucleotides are TGCGCCAGCAGCTTGCAGGCGGGGCCCTACGAGCAGTACTTC. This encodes CASSLQAGPYEQYF.